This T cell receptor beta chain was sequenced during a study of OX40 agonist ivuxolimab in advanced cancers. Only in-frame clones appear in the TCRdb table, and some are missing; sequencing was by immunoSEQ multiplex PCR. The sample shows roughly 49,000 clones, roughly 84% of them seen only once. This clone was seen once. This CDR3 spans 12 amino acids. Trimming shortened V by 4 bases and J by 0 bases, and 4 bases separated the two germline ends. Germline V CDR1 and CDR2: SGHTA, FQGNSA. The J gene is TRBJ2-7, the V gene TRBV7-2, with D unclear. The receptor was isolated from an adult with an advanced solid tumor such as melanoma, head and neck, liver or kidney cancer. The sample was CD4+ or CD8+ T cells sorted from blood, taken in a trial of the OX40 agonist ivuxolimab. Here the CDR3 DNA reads TGTGCCAGCAGCTCCCTCTCCTACGAGCAGTACTTC. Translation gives CASSSLSYEQYF.